The 24 T cell receptor beta chains below come from one sample, sequenced in a study of T cell repertoires in cytomegalovirus infection. These TCRs' antigens remain unknown. TCRdb fed the reads into MiXCR, producing one record per CDR3 protein. This repertoire shows hundreds of thousands of distinct CDR3 sequences, 30% to 40% found once; its top ten account for roughly 20%. The source material was cultured PBMCs, sampled from culture after CMV antigen stimulation. The receptors come from a human donor in good health (CMV status not recorded). Some clones in this sample may be carry-over from other donors' samples.

This chain joins TRBV12-3 or TRBV12-4 and TRBJ2-3, with D possibly matching TRBD1 (5 bases). Trimming shortened V by 8 bases and J by 6 bases, and 9 bases separated the two germline ends. CDR3 length equals 11 residues. The CDR3 coding sequence is TGTGCCAGCGGGGCAATGGATACGCAGTATTTT. Amino acid sequence: CASGAMDTQYF.

The genes are TRBV24-1 and TRBJ1-2; the D gene is possibly TRBD1 (5 bases). Germline CDR1 is KGHDR and CDR2 is SFDVKD. The ends were cut back, 5 bases at V and 8 bases at J, with 8 bases in the middle. This CDR3 region has 11 residues. The CDR3 spells CATSGDEGYTF. DNA of the CDR3: TGTGCCACCAGTGGGGACGAGGGCTACACCTTC.

Only a few counts were recorded for this clonotype. The V gene is TRBV7-2, the J gene TRBJ2-5; tentative D call: TRBD2 (6 bases). The germline V and J ends were trimmed by 5 bases and 4 bases, with 14 bases remaining between them. From germline, CDR1 is SGHTA and CDR2 FQGNSA. The CDR3 spans 14 residues. The CDR3 nucleotides read TGTGCCAGCAGCCCCTGGCTAGCGTTAGAGACCCAGTACTTC. Its translation: CASSPWLALETQYF.

The genes are TRBV20-1 and TRBJ2-1, with 10 bases that match TRBD2. The V gene's germline CDR1 is DFQATT and CDR2 SNEGSKA (reference sequence). This CDR3 region has 15 residues. Unmatched junction bases numbered 13, after V lost 5 bases and J lost 9 bases. In DNA form, the CDR3 reads TGCAGTGCTCCAGAGAATAGCGGGAGGAAGGGTGAGCAGTTCTTC. Its protein is CSAPENSGRKGEQFF.

CDR3 nucleotide sequence: TGTGCCAGCAGCTTAGTAAATGTGGGCTACGAGCAGTACTTC. It yields the protein CASSLVNVGYEQYF. This chain links TRBV7-2 with TRBJ2-7; D gene unclear. The V gene lost 1 base and the J gene lost 3 bases, with 10 bases spanning the gap. Germline CDR1 reads SGHTA; CDR2 reads FQGNSA. The CDR3 contains 14 residues.

This chain links TRBV20-1 with TRBJ1-5, with D maybe TRBD1 (6 bases). Germline-derived CDR1 and CDR2 are DFQATT and SNEGSKA (reference sequence). With 6 bases removed from V and 3 bases from J, the gap between germline ends came to 21 bases. This CDR3 region has 16 residues. The CDR3 reads CSAINLGGPLNQPQHF. The CDR3 coding sequence is TGCAGTGCAATTAACCTCGGGGGGCCACTCAATCAGCCCCAGCATTTT.

In its sample, this clonotype was seen a few times. This CDR3 reads CASSPGVFYEQYF. CDR3 coding DNA: TGTGCCAGCAGCCCTGGGGTGTTCTACGAGCAGTACTTC. The chain uses TRBV27 and TRBJ2-7; unclear D gene. The V gene's germline CDR1 is MNHEY and CDR2 SMNVEV (reference sequence). The CDR3 extends over 13 amino acids. The germline V and J ends were trimmed by 6 bases and 3 bases, with 12 bases remaining between them.

This clonotype was found a few times. This chain connects TRBV6-2 or TRBV6-3 to TRBJ1-1; no clear D. The CDR3 has 14 amino acids. V lost 3 bases and J lost 1, with 9 bases in between. Germline-derived CDR1 and CDR2 are MNHEY and SVGEGT. CDR3 bases: TGTGCCAGCAGTTATTTGGCACAGAACACTGAAGCTTTCTTT. Its translation: CASSYLAQNTEAFF.

This clonotype was recorded a few times. A read error may produce the germline difference seen at one junction end. The rearrangement joins TRBV10-3 to TRBJ1-6; TRBD1 might be the D (5 bases). The CDR3 has 13 amino acids. The V gene's germline CDR1 is ENHRY and CDR2 SYGVKD. The CDR3 DNA reads as TGTGCCACCTACGGGGCGGATAACTCACCCCTCCACTTT. It encodes CATYGADNSPLHF.

The V and J genes are TRBV4-2 and TRBJ2-1; 8 bases agree with TRBD2. The length of the CDR3 is 15 residues. Unmatched junction bases numbered 9, after V lost 2 bases and J lost 9 bases. Germline CDR1 is LGHNA and CDR2 is YNFKEQ. The CDR3 coding sequence is TGTGCCAGCAGCCAAATAGAAGGACTAGCATCTGAGCAGTTCTTC. Its translation is CASSQIEGLASEQFF.

CDR3 coding DNA: TGTGCCAGCAGTGAATGGACAGCGATTAATTATGGCTACACCTTC. Protein product: CASSEWTAINYGYTF. V is TRBV25-1 and J is TRBJ1-2; a possible D gene is TRBD1 (6 bases). Trimming left V 1 base short and J 5 bases short, with 14 bases between. The CDR3 totals 15 residues. Germline V gives CDR1 MGHDK, CDR2 SYGVNS.

The V call is TRBV7-7, the J call TRBJ2-7; unclear D gene. The germline V gene encodes CDR1 SSHAT and CDR2 FNYEAQ (reference sequence). Between the trimmed V and J ends, which lost 1 base and 2 bases, there was a span of 21 bases. The CDR3 spans 18 residues. In DNA, the CDR3 is TGTGCCAGCAGCTTAGGCTCCCAAAAGGCGACGGCGGCCTACGAGCAGTACTTC. The encoded protein is CASSLGSQKATAAYEQYF.

This clonotype was counted between two and nine times. The J gene is TRBJ1-6, the V gene TRBV7-6; a possible D gene is TRBD1 (6 bases). The germline V and J ends were trimmed by 1 base and 0 bases, with 13 bases remaining between them. This CDR3 has 18 residues. CDR1 is SGHVS and CDR2 is FNYEAQ in the germline V gene. The CDR3 region is CASSLEPGASSYNSPLHF. The CDR3, as DNA: TGTGCCAGCAGCTTAGAACCAGGGGCCAGCTCCTATAATTCACCCCTCCACTTT.

This clonotype was picked up many times. V and J are TRBV7-2 and TRBJ2-1; D is ambiguous. Germline lookup yields CDR1 SGHTA and CDR2 FQGNSA. This CDR3 comprises 15 residues. V was trimmed by 1 base and J by 3 bases, leaving 10 bases between them. CDR3 nucleotide sequence: TGTGCCAGCAGCTTAGGTACGGGTTTCTACAATGAGCAGTTCTTC. Its translation: CASSLGTGFYNEQFF.

The chain carries TRBV2 and TRBJ2-1; D gene ambiguous. There are 14 residues in the CDR3. With 9 bases removed from V and 0 bases from J, the gap between germline ends came to 12 bases. Germline values: CDR1 SNHLY, CDR2 FYNNEI. CDR3 sequence (DNA): TGTGCCAGAGGAGTGGAGAGCTCCTACAATGAGCAGTTCTTC. This translates into CARGVESSYNEQFF.

This clonotype has just a few counts. This may come from a read error, since a much larger clone is one base off. The V and J genes are TRBV5-4 and TRBJ1-1; tentatively, D is TRBD1 (5 bases). This CDR3 contains 14 residues. Trimming pared 3 bases from V and 1 base from J, leaving 10 bases between. Germline loops: CDR1 SGHNT, CDR2 YYREEE (reference sequence). CDR3 protein: CASSSGLGNTEAFF. CDR3 DNA: TGTGCCAGCAGCTCGGGACTGGGGAACACTGAAGCTTTCTTT.

This clonotype was recorded many times. J is TRBJ2-5 and V is TRBV7-6, with TRBD2 identical over 7 bases. The V segment lost 5 bases and the J segment 5 bases; nucleotides outside the gene matches: 11. The CDR3 contains 15 residues. Germline V lookup: CDR1 SGHVS, CDR2 FNYEAQ. The CDR3 is CASSLGGREMETQYF. The CDR3, as DNA: TGTGCCAGCAGCCTAGGAGGGCGGGAGATGGAGACCCAGTACTTC.

This rearrangement joins TRBV7-2 to TRBJ2-3; D is uncertain. The CDR3 runs to 15 residues. The V gene lost 7 bases and the J gene lost 0 bases, with 14 bases spanning the gap. CDR1 and CDR2 from the germline V gene are SGHTA and FQGNSA. The CDR3 coding sequence is TGTGCCAGCAATCCGAGAGGTTCTAGCACAGATACGCAGTATTTT. It encodes CASNPRGSSTDTQYF.

This clonotype was counted only a few times. J is TRBJ2-7 and V is TRBV19; possibly TRBD2 for D (5 bases). V lost 1 base and J lost 9, with 10 bases in between. CDR1 is LNHDA, CDR2 SQIVND, per germline (reference sequence). The CDR3 length is 12 residues. The CDR3 loop reads CASSIVGGRQYF. CDR3 sequence (DNA): TGTGCCAGTAGTATAGTTGGCGGGCGGCAGTACTTC.

This clonotype was recorded a few times. V and J are TRBV2 and TRBJ1-6, with D hard to call. Germline V CDR1 and CDR2: SNHLY, FYNNEI. CDR3 length: 15 residues. Trimming pared 11 bases from V and 0 bases from J, leaving 14 bases between. The CDR3: CAGTVGSSYNSPLHF. CDR3 nucleotide sequence: TGTGCCGGTACCGTGGGGAGCTCCTATAATTCACCCCTCCACTTT.

The chain carries TRBV27 and TRBJ1-5, with 10 positions matching TRBD1. Germline trimming cut 3 bases from V and 1 base from J; bases unmatched to any gene: 12. The CDR3 length is 19 residues. Per the germline V gene, CDR1 is MNHEY and CDR2 is SMNVEV (reference sequence). The chain's CDR3 is CASSFRDRGGWVSNQPQHF. CDR3 bases: TGTGCCAGCAGTTTCCGGGACAGGGGTGGGTGGGTGAGCAATCAGCCCCAGCATTTT.

This sequence joins TRBV7-9 and TRBJ2-5, with TRBD2 matching over 8 bases. Trimming removed 5 bases from V and 3 bases from J; junction bases left unmatched: 5. CDR3 length equals 14 residues. Germline assignment: CDR1 SEHNR and CDR2 FQNEAQ (reference sequence). DNA of the CDR3: TGTGCCAGCAGCCCCCAGACTAGCGAAGAGACCCAGTACTTC. Encoded protein: CASSPQTSEETQYF.

This clonotype was counted between two and nine times. The chain is built from TRBV4-3 and TRBJ2-1, with 8 bases fitting TRBD2. There are 17 residues in the CDR3. CDR1 LGHNA and CDR2 YSLEER come from the germline V gene. V shed 1 base and J 9 bases; nucleotides not matched to a gene: 14. The DNA of the CDR3 is TGCGCCAGCAGCCAAGCTCCCATAACGGGAGGGGTACTTGAGCAGTTCTTC. Translating it yields CASSQAPITGGVLEQFF.

This chain joins TRBV24-1 and TRBJ1-1, with TRBD1 matching 8 bases. This CDR3 region has 12 residues. From germline, CDR1 is KGHDR and CDR2 SFDVKD. The V segment lost 7 bases and the J segment 7 bases; nucleotides outside the gene matches: 4. CDR3 loop: CATRKQGDEAFF. For the CDR3, the DNA is TGTGCCACCAGGAAACAGGGGGATGAAGCTTTCTTT.